The text below deals with one T cell receptor beta chain. Source study methods: Amplifying reference gene primers gave estimates of nucleated cell counts. Measured with immunoSEQ multiplex PCR; TCRdb has only the in-frame clones, and not every one. V and J calls and clone size are those listed in that table; D and trimming were worked out from the DNA. The table includes roughly 200,000 clones, approximately 84% detected once. This sample is drawn from a study of blood T cell repertoires in COVID-19. Study as a whole: Sample material is recorded as cDNA or gDNA derived from T cells, B-cell-depleted T cells, or PBMCs.

V was pared by 5 bases and J by 6 bases, with 0 bases of the junction left unmatched. This CDR3 region has 12 residues. CDR1 and CDR2 from the germline V gene are MDHEN and SYDVKM. The chain employs TRBV28 and TRBJ1-2; 10 nucleotides match TRBD1. Sequencing was done on a sample of peripheral blood. This clonotype originated in a woman aged 80 or over with acute or convalescent COVID-19. The CDR3 loop reads CASSGQGDGYTF. The CDR3, as DNA: TGTGCCAGCAGTGGACAGGGGGATGGCTACACCTTC.